This T cell receptor beta chain originates from a study of naive and memory T cell subsets. Findings and caveats of the study: Especially in CD8 cells, naive repertoires contained a few larger clonotypes, possibly CD45RA-re-expressing memory cells. Findings for naive and memory subsets could not be checked against ground truth.

The CDR3 is 13 amino acids. Germline V gene sequence: CDR1 ENHRY, CDR2 SYGVKD. Two oligonucleotides, mixed equimolar, formed the beta constant-region primer covering TRBC1 and TRBC2. Nested alpha and beta constant-region primers with the SP2 primer drove four PCR rounds on ligated cDNA. In TCRdb, the UMI-ligation and nested PCR reads were re-called with MiXCR into one record per CDR3 protein. The sample shows 140,000 to 150,000 distinct CDR3 sequences, under 25% of them seen only once. This clonotype was found a few times. As yet, its antigen is unknown. An end of the junction does not agree with germline; a read error may underlie this.

The V and J genes are TRBV10-3 and TRBJ1-1; D not resolved. The sample taken for sequencing was naive CD4+ T cells from blood. The TCR comes from a human donor in good health. CDR3 bases: TGTGCCAGCAGTGGCGGTTGGAAAACTGAAGCTTTCTTT. Its protein product is CASSGGWKTEAFF.